This T cell receptor (beta chain) was sequenced during a study of CD8 T cells in Susac syndrome. The wider study: Blood was drawn from patients with Susac syndrome. At that point, they were therapy-naive, on corticosteroids, or on intravenous immunoglobulin alone.

V shed 2 bases and J shed 7 bases, with 11 bases lying between them. The CDR3 extends over 13 amino acids. Germline V gene lookup returns CDR1 MNHEY and CDR2 SVGAGI. When the RNA was reverse transcribed, random hexamers were used with an input of 0.5 to 1 ug. TCRdb processed the immunoSEQ multiplex PCR reads anew with MiXCR; each CDR3 protein has one entry. The data show under 110,000 distinct CDR3 sequences, with roughly 95% seen just once and approximately 0.41% held by the top ten. The rearrangement links TRBV6-5 to TRBJ1-1, with unresolved D. Sequenced material: CD8+ T cells from PBMCs. This sequence originates from a human donor with Susac syndrome. CDR3 DNA: TGTGCCAGCAGTTACGGCCCCCGAGGTGAAGCTTTCTTT. Protein product: CASSYGPRGEAFF.